These 27 T cell receptor beta chains came from one sample sequenced in a study of shared T cell receptors in the human thymus. Libraries were prepared by immunoSEQ multiplex PCR; TCRdb keeps only in-frame clonotypes and omits some of them. Of about 660,000 clones listed, 80% to 90% are singletons. These records were also assigned to another study, of human thymus T cells.

Sequencing was done on a sample of thymocytes. The receptor source for this set is a boy in the first two years of life with a congenital heart defect.

This rearrangement joins TRBV30 to TRBJ2-1; 9 nucleotides line up with TRBD1. Germline-derived CDR1 and CDR2 are GTSNPN and SVGIG (reference sequence). V trimming: 0 bases; J trimming: 0 bases; junction bases outside the gene matches: 6. The CDR3 contains 17 residues. The CDR3 DNA reads TGTGCCTGGAGTGTCCCGGGACAGGGATCCTCCTACAATGAGCAGTTCTTC. This translates into CAWSVPGQGSSYNEQFF.

This clone was counted between two and nine times. The chain employs TRBV2 and TRBJ2-5, with 7 bases identical to TRBD1. The CDR3 spans 12 residues. Germline V CDR1 and CDR2: SNHLY, FYNNEI. The CDR3 loop reads CATWTGQETQYF. Here the CDR3 DNA reads TGTGCAACTTGGACAGGACAAGAGACCCAGTACTTC.

This chain connects TRBV27 to TRBJ2-3, with 10 positions matching TRBD2. Germline assignment: CDR1 MNHEY and CDR2 SMNVEV (reference sequence). Trimming cost V 7 bases and J 0 bases; bases outside gene matches: 10. The CDR3 is made up of 17 amino acids. The CDR3 DNA reads as TGTGCCAGCAATTCCAGCGGGAGGGCAACTAGCACAGATACGCAGTATTTT. Protein product: CASNSSGRATSTDTQYF.

The J gene is TRBJ2-5, the V gene TRBV7-6, with a possible D match to TRBD2 (6 bases). The germline CDR1 and CDR2 sequences are SGHVS and FNYEAQ. The CDR3 is 16 amino acids. Trimming stripped 0 bases from V and 2 bases from J, with 13 bases between. In nucleotides, the CDR3 is TGTGCCAGCAGCTTAGCGCTGTTGACTAGTCAAGAGACCCAGTACTTC. This codes for CASSLALLTSQETQYF.

The rearrangement uses TRBV28 and TRBJ2-5; 10 bases fit TRBD1. This CDR3 has 15 residues. V was clipped by 5 bases and J by 5 bases; unmatched bases: 8. CDR1 and CDR2 from the germline V gene are MDHEN and SYDVKM. CDR3 loop: CASSPMDRGGETQYF. The DNA for the CDR3 is TGTGCCAGCAGTCCCATGGACAGGGGGGGTGAGACCCAGTACTTC.

The gene calls are TRBV29-1 and TRBJ2-7; D may be TRBD1 (6 bases). Germline V gene sequence: CDR1 SQVTM, CDR2 ANQGSEA. This CDR3 is 14 amino acids long. V gave up 4 bases and J gave up 6 bases, with 19 bases separating them. The chain's CDR3 is CSVAPSGAAGEQYF. The CDR3 DNA reads TGCAGCGTTGCCCCCTCAGGGGCCGCGGGCGAGCAGTACTTC.

The V gene is TRBV28, the J gene TRBJ1-6; D possibly corresponds to TRBD1 (5 bases). The CDR3 loop spans 20 amino acids. With 6 bases removed from V and 3 bases from J, the gap between germline ends came to 27 bases. The germline CDR1 and CDR2 sequences are MDHEN and SYDVKM. The CDR3 bases are TGTGCCAGCAGCCCACGTAGCGGGGCAGGCGAATTTAGCTATAATTCACCCCTCCACTTT. This gives the protein CASSPRSGAGEFSYNSPLHF.

This clone was observed once. The chain is built from TRBV21-1 and TRBJ1-1; the table's D call of TRBD1 was not tested on the DNA. TRBV21-1 constitutes a pseudogene. This CDR3 region has 10 residues. This CDR3 reads CASSKGQAFF. In DNA, the CDR3 is TGTGCCAGCAGCAAAGGGCAAGCTTTCTTT.

The CDR3 bases are TGTGCCACCTACCAAGCGGGAGGGCCCTACGAGCAGTACTTC. It encodes CATYQAGGPYEQYF. The J gene is TRBJ2-7, the V gene TRBV10-3; the match to TRBD2 covers 10 bases. Germline values: CDR1 ENHRY, CDR2 SYGVKD. J gave up 2 bases and V 10 bases, and 8 bases lay outside the gene matches. There are 14 residues in the CDR3.

The gene calls are TRBV7-2 and TRBJ1-5; 7 nucleotides line up with TRBD1. Germline loops: CDR1 SGHTA, CDR2 FQGNSA. The CDR3 has 15 amino acids. Trimming took 6 bases from V and 6 from J; bases not matched to a gene: 11. The CDR3 DNA sequence: TGTGCCAGCAGTGACACAGGGGAAGTTGGTCAGCCCCAGCATTTT. Protein sequence: CASSDTGEVGQPQHF.

This chain's CDR3 is CASSLGTGGSEQYF. Here the CDR3 DNA reads TGTGCCAGCAGTCTTGGGACAGGGGGCTCCGAGCAGTACTTC. The chain links TRBV6-1 to TRBJ2-7; 12 bases match TRBD1. Germline lookup yields CDR1 MNHNS and CDR2 SASEGT. CDR3 length: 14 amino acids. V was clipped by 5 bases and J by 6 bases; unmatched bases: 5.

The CDR3 spells CASSVRETRGSPLHF. Here the CDR3 DNA reads TGTGCCAGCAGCGTCCGGGAAACTAGGGGGTCACCCCTCCACTTT. V usage is TRBV7-6 and J usage is TRBJ1-6; D may be TRBD1 (6 bases). Trimming stripped 5 bases from V and 10 bases from J, with 18 bases between. This CDR3 is built from 15 residues. Germline values: CDR1 SGHVS, CDR2 FNYEAQ.

The chain uses TRBV28 and TRBJ2-5, with D possibly being TRBD1 (6 bases). The CDR3 runs to 13 residues. The germline V gene encodes CDR1 MDHEN and CDR2 SYDVKM. Trimming took 11 bases from V and 4 from J, leaving 17 bases between them. The CDR3, as DNA: TGTGCCGCCTGGGGGCCTCGGGGAGAGACCCAGTACTTC. Protein product: CAAWGPRGETQYF. Full variable domain (missing parts from reference TRBV28 and TRBJ2-5): DVKVTQSSRYLVKRTGEKVFLECVQDMDHENMFWYRQDPGLGLRLIYFSYDVKMKEKGDIPEGYSVSREKKERFSLILESASTNQTSMYLCAAWGPRGETQYFGPGTRLLVL.

The chain joins TRBV6-1 to TRBJ1-5; the D gene is possibly TRBD1 (5 bases). The CDR3 runs to 16 residues. Trimming left V 3 bases short and J 6 bases short, with 18 bases between. CDR1 and CDR2 (germline): MNHNS, SASEGT. The CDR3 is CASSEAFRARGQPQHF. The DNA for the CDR3 is TGTGCCAGCAGTGAGGCGTTCCGGGCTAGGGGTCAGCCCCAGCATTTT.

The sample holds one count of this clone. The chain has TRBV4-1 and TRBJ1-5; D is unclear. The V end was cut by 2 bases, the J end by 5 bases, with 4 bases between. CDR1 is MGHRA, CDR2 YSYEKL, per germline. The length of the CDR3 is 12 residues. Written as DNA, the CDR3 is TGCGCCAGCAGCCAACCAGATCAGCCCCAGCATTTT. Protein: CASSQPDQPQHF.

The chain carries TRBV28 and TRBJ2-5; TRBD2 is a possible D gene (5 bases). The CDR3 sequence is 16 residues long. Germline CDR1 and CDR2: MDHEN and SYDVKM. With 5 bases removed from V and 1 base from J, the gap between germline ends came to 17 bases. This chain's CDR3 is CASSHLDWEPQETQYF. The CDR3 DNA follows: TGTGCCAGCAGTCATTTGGACTGGGAACCCCAAGAGACCCAGTACTTC.

This clone is a singleton in its sample. The V gene is TRBV30, the J gene TRBJ2-7; D not certain. The germline V and J ends were trimmed by 1 base and 2 bases, with 15 bases remaining between them. The germline CDR1 and CDR2 sequences are GTSNPN and SVGIG (reference sequence). CDR3 size: 15 residues. CDR3 DNA: TGTGCCTGGAGTGGGCCACGCAAGCAGGCCTACGAGCAGTACTTC. It encodes CAWSGPRKQAYEQYF.

The chain couples TRBV29-1 to TRBJ1-4, with D unclear. Trimming pared 0 bases from V and 7 bases from J, leaving 9 bases between. Germline V gene sequence: CDR1 SQVTM, CDR2 ANQGSEA. The CDR3 is 13 amino acids. Here the CDR3 DNA reads TGCAGCGTTGAAGATGGCTTAACTGAAAAACTGTTTTTT. This translates into CSVEDGLTEKLFF.

This CDR3 is CASSPPQAGVFYEQYF. Written as DNA, the CDR3 is TGTGCCAGCTCACCCCCCCAGGCGGGAGTTTTCTACGAGCAGTACTTC. The chain combines TRBV18 with TRBJ2-7; TRBD2 matches at 7 bases. Unmatched junction bases numbered 11, after V lost 3 bases and J lost 3 bases. This CDR3 spans 16 amino acids. CDR1 and CDR2 from the germline V gene are KGHSH and LQKENI.

V is TRBV7-2 and J is TRBJ1-2; the match to TRBD1 covers 7 bases. From germline, CDR1 is SGHTA and CDR2 FQGNSA. The CDR3 is made up of 15 amino acids. J lost 6 bases, V lost 0 bases, and 7 bases had no gene match. CDR3 sequence: CASSLAPTGINGYTF. The CDR3 nucleotides are TGTGCCAGCAGCTTAGCTCCGACAGGGATCAATGGCTACACCTTC.

The V and J genes are TRBV7-9 and TRBJ1-2; 9 bases are shared with TRBD1. Germline CDR1 and CDR2: SEHNR and FQNEAQ (reference sequence). This CDR3 contains 15 residues. V shed 4 bases and J 6 bases; nucleotides not matched to a gene: 9. The CDR3 sequence is CASSSSTGGRHGYTF. The CDR3 DNA reads TGTGCCAGCAGCTCGAGCACAGGGGGCAGACATGGCTACACCTTC.

The chain recombines TRBV7-9 with TRBJ2-4; tentative D call: TRBD1 (5 bases). Between the trimmed V and J ends, which lost 0 bases and 0 bases, there was a span of 6 bases. The CDR3 consists of 15 residues. The germline V gene has CDR1 SEHNR and CDR2 FQNEAQ (reference sequence). CDR3 DNA: TGTGCCAGCAGCTTAGCCAGGGAAGCCAAAAACATTCAGTACTTC. Translation: CASSLAREAKNIQYF. The full variable domain, rest sourced from reference TRBV7-9 and TRBJ2-4, is DTGVSQNPRHKITKRGQNVTFRCDPISEHNRLYWYRQTLGQGPEFLTYFQNEAQLEKSRLLSDRFSAERPKGSFSTLEIQRTEQGDSAMYLCASSLAREAKNIQYFGAGTRLSVL.

The rearrangement links TRBV7-6 to TRBJ2-7; a possible D gene is TRBD2 (5 bases). The CDR3 is 12 residues long. V dropped 1 base and J dropped 6 bases, with 7 bases sitting between them. Germline V gene lookup returns CDR1 SGHVS and CDR2 FNYEAQ. This CDR3 is CASSLVRGEQYF. The CDR3 DNA follows: TGTGCCAGCAGCTTAGTACGGGGCGAGCAGTACTTC.

This CDR3 reads CASSTWTGGRYTF. For the CDR3, the DNA is TGTGCCAGCAGTACATGGACAGGGGGCAGATACACCTTC. The chain employs TRBV6-7 and TRBJ1-2; 11 bases match TRBD1. TRBV6-7 is an ORF for which the function is uncertain. The CDR3 is made up of 13 amino acids. Losses at the gene ends were 5 bases for V and 11 bases for J; bases not matched to a gene: 7.

This chain connects TRBV10-2 to TRBJ2-5; TRBD2 matches at 9 bases. J lost 5 bases, V lost 5 bases, and 12 bases had no gene match. The CDR3 loop spans 16 amino acids. Germline V gene sequence: CDR1 WSHSY, CDR2 SAAADI. CDR3 amino acids: CASSQGTSPTGETQYF. The CDR3 bases are TGCGCCAGCAGTCAAGGGACTAGCCCTACGGGGGAGACCCAGTACTTC.

The chain is built from TRBV5-1 and TRBJ1-2; 8 bases align to TRBD1. V trimming: 0 bases; J trimming: 4 bases; junction bases outside the gene matches: 5. The V gene's germline CDR1 is SGHRS and CDR2 YFSETQ. The CDR3 spans 15 residues. The CDR3 sequence: CASSLADREAYGYTF. CDR3 DNA: TGCGCCAGCAGCTTGGCGGACAGGGAGGCCTATGGCTACACCTTC.

The J gene is TRBJ1-3, the V gene TRBV5-6; D perhaps matches TRBD1 (5 bases). CDR3 length: 15 amino acids. CDR1 and CDR2 (germline): SGHDT, YYEEEE. V was pared by 4 bases and J by 2 bases, with 13 bases between. The CDR3 DNA reads TGTGCCAGCAGCCGGCCTAAGGGGCCTGGAAACACCATATATTTT. This translates into CASSRPKGPGNTIYF.